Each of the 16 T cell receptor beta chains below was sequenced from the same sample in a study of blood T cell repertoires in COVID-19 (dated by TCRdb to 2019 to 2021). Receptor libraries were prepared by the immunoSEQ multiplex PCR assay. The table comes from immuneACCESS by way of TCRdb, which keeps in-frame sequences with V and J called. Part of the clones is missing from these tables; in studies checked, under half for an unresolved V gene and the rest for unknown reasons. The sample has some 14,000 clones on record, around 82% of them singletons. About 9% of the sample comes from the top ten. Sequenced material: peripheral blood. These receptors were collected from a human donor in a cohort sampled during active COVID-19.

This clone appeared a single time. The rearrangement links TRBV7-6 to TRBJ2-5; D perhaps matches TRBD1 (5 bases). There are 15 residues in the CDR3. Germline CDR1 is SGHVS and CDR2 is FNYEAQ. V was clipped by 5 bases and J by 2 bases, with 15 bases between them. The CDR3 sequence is CASSSGRVLQETQYF. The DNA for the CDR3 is TGTGCCAGCAGCAGTGGCAGGGTCTTACAAGAGACCCAGTACTTC. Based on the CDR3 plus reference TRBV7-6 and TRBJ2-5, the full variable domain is GAGVSQSPRYKVTKRGQDVALRCDPISGHVSLYWYRQALGQGPEFLTYFNYEAQQDKSGLPNDRFSAERPEGSISTLTIQRTEQRDSAMYRCASSSGRVLQETQYFGPGTRLLVL.

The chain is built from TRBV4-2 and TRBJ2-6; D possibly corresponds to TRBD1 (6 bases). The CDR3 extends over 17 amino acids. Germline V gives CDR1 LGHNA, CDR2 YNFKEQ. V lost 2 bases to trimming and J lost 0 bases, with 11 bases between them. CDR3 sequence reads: CASSQSTGNSGANVLTF. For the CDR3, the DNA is TGTGCCAGCAGCCAATCTACAGGGAACTCTGGGGCCAACGTCCTGACTTTC.

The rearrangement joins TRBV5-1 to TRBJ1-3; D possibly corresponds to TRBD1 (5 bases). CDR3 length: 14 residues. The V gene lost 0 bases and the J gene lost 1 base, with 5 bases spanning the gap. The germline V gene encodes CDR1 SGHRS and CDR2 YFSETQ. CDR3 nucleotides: TGCGCCAGCAGCTTGGCAGGGTCTGGAAACACCATATATTTT. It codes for CASSLAGSGNTIYF.

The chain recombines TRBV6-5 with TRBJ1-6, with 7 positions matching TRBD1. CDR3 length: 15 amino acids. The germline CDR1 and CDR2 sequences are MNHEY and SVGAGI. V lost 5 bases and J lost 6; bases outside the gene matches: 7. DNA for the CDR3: TGTGCCAGCAGTAACATACAGGGGCCTAATTCACCCCTCCACTTT. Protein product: CASSNIQGPNSPLHF.

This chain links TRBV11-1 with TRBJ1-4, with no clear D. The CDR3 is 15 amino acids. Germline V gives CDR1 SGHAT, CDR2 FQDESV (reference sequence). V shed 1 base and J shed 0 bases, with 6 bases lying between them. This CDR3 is CASSLGDSTNEKLFF. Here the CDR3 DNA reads TGTGCCAGCAGCTTAGGAGACTCAACTAATGAAAAACTGTTTTTT.

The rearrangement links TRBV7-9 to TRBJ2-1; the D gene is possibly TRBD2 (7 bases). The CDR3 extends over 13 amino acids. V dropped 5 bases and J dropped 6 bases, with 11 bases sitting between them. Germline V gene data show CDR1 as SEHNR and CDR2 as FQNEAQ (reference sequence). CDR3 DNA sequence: TGTGCCAGCAGCGGACTAGGGGGCAATGAGCAGTTCTTC. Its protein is CASSGLGGNEQFF. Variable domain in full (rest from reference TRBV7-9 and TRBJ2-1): DTGVSQNPRHKITKRGQNVTFRCDPISEHNRLYWYRQTLGQGPEFLTYFQNEAQLEKSRLLSDRFSAERPKGSFSTLEIQRTEQGDSAMYLCASSGLGGNEQFFGPGTRLTVL.

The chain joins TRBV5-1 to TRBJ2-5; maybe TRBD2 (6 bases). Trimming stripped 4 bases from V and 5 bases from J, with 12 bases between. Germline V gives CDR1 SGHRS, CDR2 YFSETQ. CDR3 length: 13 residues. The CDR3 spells CASSPGSGETQYF. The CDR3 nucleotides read TGCGCCAGCAGCCCGGGGAGCGGGGAGACCCAGTACTTC. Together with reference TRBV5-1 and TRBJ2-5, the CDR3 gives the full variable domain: KAGVTQTPRYLIKTRGQQVTLSCSPISGHRSVSWYQQTPGQGLQFLFEYFSETQRNKGNFPGRFSGRQFSNSRSEMNVSTLELGDSALYLCASSPGSGETQYFGPGTRLLVL.

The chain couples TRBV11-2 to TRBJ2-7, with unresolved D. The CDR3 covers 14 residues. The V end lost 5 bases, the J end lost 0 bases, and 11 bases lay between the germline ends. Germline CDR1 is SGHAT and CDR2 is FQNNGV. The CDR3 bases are TGTGCCAGCAGCCTTGGAGTTAGCTCCTACGAGCAGTACTTC. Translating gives CASSLGVSSYEQYF.

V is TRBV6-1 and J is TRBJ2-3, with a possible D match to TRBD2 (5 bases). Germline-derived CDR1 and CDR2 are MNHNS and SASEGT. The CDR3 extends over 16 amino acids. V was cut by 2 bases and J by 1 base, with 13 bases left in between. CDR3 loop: CASSESRGLGTDTQYF. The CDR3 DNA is TGTGCCAGCAGTGAATCCCGCGGACTTGGCACAGATACGCAGTATTTT.

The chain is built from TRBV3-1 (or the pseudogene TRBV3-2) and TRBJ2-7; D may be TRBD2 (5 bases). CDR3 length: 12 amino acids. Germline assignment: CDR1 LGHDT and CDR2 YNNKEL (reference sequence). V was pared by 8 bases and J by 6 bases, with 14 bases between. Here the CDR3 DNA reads TGTGCCAGCTCGGGGAGCGCGGGCGAGCAGTACTTC. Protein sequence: CASSGSAGEQYF.

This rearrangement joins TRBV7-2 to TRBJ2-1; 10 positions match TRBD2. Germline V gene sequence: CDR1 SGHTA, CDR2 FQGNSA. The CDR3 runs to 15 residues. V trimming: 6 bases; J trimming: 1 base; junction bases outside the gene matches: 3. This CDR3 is CASSQGLASYNEQFF. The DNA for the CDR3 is TGTGCCAGCAGTCAGGGACTAGCGTCCTACAATGAGCAGTTCTTC. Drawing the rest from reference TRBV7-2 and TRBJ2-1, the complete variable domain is GAGVSQSPSNKVTEKGKDVELRCDPISGHTALYWYRQSLGQGLEFLIYFQGNSAPDKSGLPSDRFSAERTGGSVSTLTIQRTQQEDSAVYLCASSQGLASYNEQFFGPGTRLTVL.

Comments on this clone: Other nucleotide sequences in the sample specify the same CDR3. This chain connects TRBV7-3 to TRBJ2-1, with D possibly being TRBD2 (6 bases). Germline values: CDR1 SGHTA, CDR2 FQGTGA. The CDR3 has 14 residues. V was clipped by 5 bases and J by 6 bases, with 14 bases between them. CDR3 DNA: TGTGCCAGCAGCCCCGGGACTGGCAGCAATGAGCAGTTCTTC. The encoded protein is CASSPGTGSNEQFF.

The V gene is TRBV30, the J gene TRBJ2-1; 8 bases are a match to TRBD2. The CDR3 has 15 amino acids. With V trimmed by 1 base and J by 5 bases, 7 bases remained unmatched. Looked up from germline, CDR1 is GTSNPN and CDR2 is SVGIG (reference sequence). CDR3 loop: CAWSEKAGEDNEQFF. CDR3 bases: TGTGCCTGGAGTGAAAAAGCGGGAGAGGACAATGAGCAGTTCTTC.

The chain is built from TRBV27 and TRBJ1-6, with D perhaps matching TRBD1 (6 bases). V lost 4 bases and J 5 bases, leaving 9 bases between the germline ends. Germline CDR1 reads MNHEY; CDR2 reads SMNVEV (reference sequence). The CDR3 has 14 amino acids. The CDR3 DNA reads TGTGCCAGCAGTTCAGGGGTAAATAATTCACCCCTCCACTTT. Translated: CASSSGVNNSPLHF.

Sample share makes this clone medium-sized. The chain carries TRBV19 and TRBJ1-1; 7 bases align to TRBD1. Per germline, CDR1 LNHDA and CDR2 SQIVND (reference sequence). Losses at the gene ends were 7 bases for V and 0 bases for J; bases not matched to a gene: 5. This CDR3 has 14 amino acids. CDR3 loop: CASTKTGMNTEAFF. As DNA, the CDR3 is TGTGCCAGTACCAAGACAGGGATGAACACTGAAGCTTTCTTT.

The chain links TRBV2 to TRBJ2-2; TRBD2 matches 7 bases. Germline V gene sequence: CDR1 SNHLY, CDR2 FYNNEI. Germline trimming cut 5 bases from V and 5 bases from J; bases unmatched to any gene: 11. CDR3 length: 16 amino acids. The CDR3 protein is CASSRLAAGRTGELFF. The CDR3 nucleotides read TGTGCCAGCAGTCGGCTAGCGGCTGGGAGAACCGGGGAGCTGTTTTTT.